The 3 T cell receptor beta chains reported below all come from one sample, sequenced in a study of cytomegalovirus exposure and HLA in healthy donors. PCR employed 60 Vbeta and 13 Jbeta primers. Data came from immunoSEQ multiplex PCR; TCRdb stores just in-frame clones and leaves some out. This sample has roughly 110,000 clones, with more than 65% found just once. The sequencing input was PBMCs. The receptors stem from a woman between 45 and 60 years old in good health and CMV-seropositive.

This clone was detected only a few times. The chain is built from TRBV28 and TRBJ1-5; TRBD1 is a possible D gene (6 bases). The CDR3 sequence is 16 residues long. CDR1 and CDR2 from the germline V gene are MDHEN and SYDVKM. The ends were cut back, 2 bases at V and 3 bases at J, with 14 bases in the middle. The CDR3 sequence: CASSLPPGQDNQPQHF. The CDR3 nucleotides are TGTGCCAGCAGTTTACCGCCGGGACAAGACAATCAGCCCCAGCATTTT.

Only one count was recorded for this clone. The J gene is TRBJ1-5, the V gene TRBV28; 8 bases agree with TRBD1. The CDR3 runs to 15 residues. Germline CDR1 reads MDHEN; CDR2 reads SYDVKM. V dropped 6 bases and J dropped 4; count of bases not matched to a gene: 8. CDR3 loop: CASSPGQALNQPQHF. Here the CDR3 DNA reads TGTGCCAGCAGCCCGGGACAGGCATTAAATCAGCCCCAGCATTTT.

The V gene is TRBV14, the J gene TRBJ2-5; 9 bases match TRBD2. This CDR3 region has 16 residues. V shed 4 bases and J 1 base; nucleotides not matched to a gene: 7. The germline V gene encodes CDR1 SGHDN and CDR2 FVKESK. The CDR3 DNA sequence: TGTGCCAGCAGCCCCCTAGCGGGGTATAGCCAAGAGACCCAGTACTTC. Residues: CASSPLAGYSQETQYF.